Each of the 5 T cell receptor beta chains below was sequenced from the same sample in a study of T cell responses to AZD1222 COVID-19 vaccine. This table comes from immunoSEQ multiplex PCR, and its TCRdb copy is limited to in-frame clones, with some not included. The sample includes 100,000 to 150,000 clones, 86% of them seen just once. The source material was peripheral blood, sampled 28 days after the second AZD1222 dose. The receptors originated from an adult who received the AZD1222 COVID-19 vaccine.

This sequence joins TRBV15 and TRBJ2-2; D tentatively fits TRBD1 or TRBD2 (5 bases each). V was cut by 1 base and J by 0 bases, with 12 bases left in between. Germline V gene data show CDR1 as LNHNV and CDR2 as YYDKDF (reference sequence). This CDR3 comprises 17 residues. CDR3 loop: CATSRAQEGTNTGELFF. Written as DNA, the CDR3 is TGTGCCACCAGCAGAGCTCAAGAGGGGACGAACACCGGGGAGCTGTTTTTT.

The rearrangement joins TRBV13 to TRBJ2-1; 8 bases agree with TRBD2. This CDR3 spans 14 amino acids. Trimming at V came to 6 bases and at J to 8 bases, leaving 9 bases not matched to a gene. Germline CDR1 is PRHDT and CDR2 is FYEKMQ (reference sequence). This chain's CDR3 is CASRSAAGVDEQFF. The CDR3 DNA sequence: TGTGCCAGCAGAAGCGCAGCGGGGGTTGATGAGCAGTTCTTC. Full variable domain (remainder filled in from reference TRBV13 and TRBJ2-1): AAGVIQSPRHLIKEKRETATLKCYPIPRHDTVYWYQQGPGQDPQFLISFYEKMQSDKGSIPDRFSAQQFSDYHSELNMSSLELGDSALYFCASRSAAGVDEQFFGPGTRLTVL.

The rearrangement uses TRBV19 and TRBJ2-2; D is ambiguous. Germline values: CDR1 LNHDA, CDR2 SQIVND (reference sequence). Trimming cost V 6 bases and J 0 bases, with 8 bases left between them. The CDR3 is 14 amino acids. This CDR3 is CASSIETNTGELFF. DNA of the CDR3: TGTGCCAGTAGCATCGAGACGAACACCGGGGAGCTGTTTTTT.

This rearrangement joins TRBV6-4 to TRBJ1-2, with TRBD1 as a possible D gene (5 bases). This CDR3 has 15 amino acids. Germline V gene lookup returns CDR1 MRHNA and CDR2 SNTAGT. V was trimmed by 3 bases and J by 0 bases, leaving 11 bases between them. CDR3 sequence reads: CASSESRGPNYGYTF. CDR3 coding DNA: TGTGCCAGCAGTGAGTCTCGGGGACCTAACTATGGCTACACCTTC.

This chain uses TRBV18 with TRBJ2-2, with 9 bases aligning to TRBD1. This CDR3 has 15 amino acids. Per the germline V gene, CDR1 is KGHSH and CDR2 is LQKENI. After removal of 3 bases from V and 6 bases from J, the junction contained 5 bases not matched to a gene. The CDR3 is CASSPGTGRSGELFF. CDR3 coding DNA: TGTGCCAGCTCACCCGGGACAGGGCGGTCCGGGGAGCTGTTTTTT.